This entry concerns a single TCR beta chain. Its target is unknown. From germline, CDR1 is MGHRA and CDR2 YSYEKL. The V segment lost 3 bases and the J segment 3 bases; nucleotides outside the gene matches: 7. CDR3 length equals 16 residues. The donors comprised healthy bone marrow donors. A multiplex PCR was run with 60 Vbeta primers and 13 Jbeta primers. Profiling relied on immunoSEQ multiplex PCR, and the TCRdb table lists in-frame clones only, not all of them. The profile shows 130,000 or so clones, 65% to 90% of them singletons. This sample is part of a study of cytomegalovirus exposure and HLA in healthy donors. Broader study findings: Later work associated 16,951 TCR beta sequences with HLA alleles at 0.05 false discovery rate.

The clonotype comes from a woman younger than 30 in good health and CMV-seropositive. The sample was PBMCs. The V gene is TRBV4-1, the J gene TRBJ2-1; 8 bases match TRBD2. This CDR3 reads CASSQVSGASYNEQFF. The CDR3 nucleotides read TGCGCCAGCAGCCAGGTTAGCGGGGCCAGCTACAATGAGCAGTTCTTC.